These T cell receptor beta chains were read from a single sample in a study of blood T cell repertoires in COVID-19. Profiling relied on immunoSEQ multiplex PCR, and the TCRdb table lists in-frame clones only, not all of them. The sample lists 65,000 to 90,000 clones; about 83% were seen once. The sequenced sample consisted of peripheral blood. The receptors shown here come from a woman aged 80 or over with acute or convalescent COVID-19. Each CDR3 is given with its conserved first and last residue. A D gene is named only where the DNA matches it firmly. Not all rows give a size; the values are once, few, many and, for expanded clones, a class.

J gene,D gene,clone size,V gene,CDR3 DNA,CDR3 protein
TRBJ2-1,TRBD2,few,TRBV7-2,TGTGCCAGCAGCCCAGACTCCTCGGCTAGCGGTCACAATGAGCAGTTCTTC,CASSPDSSASGHNEQFF
TRBJ2-7,.,.,TRBV11-2,TGTGCCAGCAGCTTAGCCGTGTACGAGCAGTACTTC,CASSLAVYEQYF
TRBJ2-3,TRBD2,.,TRBV7-2,TGTGCCAGCAGCCAAGCGGGATACACGCAGTATTTT,CASSQAGYTQYF
TRBJ1-1,.,.,TRBV7-9,TGTGCCAGCAGCTTAGTCGCGGAGAACACTGAAGCTTTCTTT,CASSLVAENTEAFF
TRBJ1-1,TRBD1,.,TRBV6-5,TGTGCCAGCACCGAACCGGGACAGGGGATCACAGCTTTCTTT,CASTEPGQGITAFF
TRBJ2-7,.,.,TRBV5-1,TGCGCCAGCAGCTTGGCGGGAGCGAGCTACGAGCAGTACTTC,CASSLAGASYEQYF
TRBJ2-3,.,.,TRBV7-3,TGTGCCAGCAGCTTTTCAGGGGTCACAGATACGCAGTATTTT,CASSFSGVTDTQYF
TRBJ1-5,TRBD1,few,TRBV27,TGTGCCAGCAGTTTATCAGCCAGGGGGCCATATAGCAATCAGCCCCAGCATTTT,CASSLSARGPYSNQPQHF
TRBJ1-5,.,.,TRBV2,TGTGCCAGCACCCCCGAGGGGGATTATCAGCCCCAGCATTTT,CASTPEGDYQPQHF
TRBJ2-5,.,.,TRBV6-2/TRBV6-3,TGTGCCAGCAGTTACGTTGCGGGTGACCCCTGGGGGACCCAGTACTTC,CASSYVAGDPWGTQYF
TRBJ2-5,TRBD2,.,TRBV18,TGTGCCAGCTCACCACCAACGTCTAGCGGGGCCCAAGAGACCCAGTACTTC,CASSPPTSSGAQETQYF
TRBJ2-1,TRBD1,.,TRBV29-1,TGCAGCGCTGACAGGGGTTACAATGAGCAGTTCTTC,CSADRGYNEQFF
TRBJ2-2,TRBD2,.,TRBV24-1,TGTGCCACCGCCGGGCGGGAGGGCCGGGGCACCGGGGAGCTGTTTTTT,CATAGREGRGTGELFF
TRBJ1-1,TRBD1,few,TRBV7-9,TGTGCCAGCAGCTTTTGGGACAGCAACACTGAAGCTTTCTTT,CASSFWDSNTEAFF
TRBJ1-2,.,.,TRBV7-2,TGTGCCAGCAGCCCCGGAGCCTATGGCTACACCTTC,CASSPGAYGYTF
TRBJ1-6,.,.,TRBV19,TGTGCCTGCCGCTCGGGGGGAAGGTCACCCCTCCACTTT,CACRSGGRSPLHF
TRBJ2-3,.,.,TRBV18,TGTGCCAGCTCACCACCCCTAAGCGGGTCAGATACGCAGTATTTT,CASSPPLSGSDTQYF
TRBJ2-1,TRBD2,.,TRBV11-3,TGTGCCAGCAGCCGTGCGGGGCTAGCGGGAGCGGGGGAGCAGTTCTTC,CASSRAGLAGAGEQFF